The sequence of this TCR beta chain was determined in a study of T cell responses to AZD1222 COVID-19 vaccine. A note on this clone: The antigen is undetermined.

Study conclusions and caveats: Repertoire sampling was restricted to post-peak T cell response timepoints. Epitopes outside B.1.351 and B.1.1.7 mutated regions reportedly drew nearly half of spike TCRs. AZD1222 recipients seropositive at baseline numbered only six or seven. There were mostly white British donors and more females than males, and clonal diversity was possibly underestimated.

Assay: immunoSEQ multiplex PCR; the TCRdb copy retains only in-frame clones and omits some. The data show roughly 170,000 clones, 90% seen once. The germline V and J ends were trimmed by 2 bases and 7 bases, with 20 bases remaining between them. Germline values: CDR1 SGHTA, CDR2 FQGNSA. This CDR3 has 17 amino acids. The origin of this receptor is an adult in good health. V usage is TRBV7-2 and J usage is TRBJ1-4, with D maybe TRBD1 (6 bases). Sequenced material: peripheral blood, taken on day 0 of AZD1222 vaccination. The CDR3 DNA sequence: TGTGCCAGCAGCTTAATACCCCCCGGAGGGGGAGGTGAAAAACTGTTTTTT. Translating gives CASSLIPPGGGGEKLFF.